This T cell receptor (beta chain) was sequenced during a study of blood T cell repertoires in COVID-19. Trimming cost V 1 base and J 8 bases; bases outside gene matches: 28. This CDR3 has 22 residues. Germline CDR1 and CDR2: MNHNS and SASEGT. The method was immunoSEQ multiplex PCR; TCRdb's version includes in-frame clones alone and lacks a portion of them. The data contain approximately 170,000 clones, around 89% of them singletons. The V gene is TRBV6-1, the J gene TRBJ2-1; 8 bases are shared with TRBD2. The sample comprised peripheral blood. The TCR sequence derives from a man aged 18 to 30 who had recovered from COVID-19. DNA of the CDR3: TGTGCCAGCAGTGAAGACCGGGGAATATGGGAGAGGACCGGGACTAGTATAGATGAGCAGTTCTTC. Its protein is CASSEDRGIWERTGTSIDEQFF.